One sample yielded the 32 T cell receptor beta chains listed below, sequenced in a study of blood T cell repertoires in COVID-19. This table comes from immunoSEQ multiplex PCR, and its TCRdb copy is limited to in-frame clones, with some not included. The data contain some 240,000 clones, around nine tenths of them singletons. Sequenced: peripheral blood. These receptors were taken from a woman aged 70-85 years with COVID-19, enrolled during active disease.

V and J are TRBV5-4 and TRBJ1-3; no clear D gene. V lost 0 bases to trimming and J lost 0 bases, with 7 bases between them. CDR1 is SGHNT, CDR2 YYREEE, per germline (reference sequence). The CDR3 contains 15 residues. CDR3 protein: CASSLGRGSGNTIYF. Written as DNA, the CDR3 is TGTGCCAGCAGCTTGGGACGGGGCTCTGGAAACACCATATATTTT.

V and J are TRBV19 and TRBJ2-1, with 16 positions matching TRBD2. Per germline, CDR1 LNHDA and CDR2 SQIVND (reference sequence). The CDR3 spans 18 residues. V lost 4 bases and J lost 2; bases outside the gene matches: 5. The CDR3 loop is CASSTTGTSGRAYNEQFF. CDR3 nucleotide sequence: TGTGCCAGTAGTACAACCGGGACTAGCGGGAGGGCCTACAATGAGCAGTTCTTC.

This sequence joins TRBV7-9 and TRBJ2-7, with D uncertain. V lost 1 base to trimming and J lost 2 bases, with 6 bases between them. CDR3 length: 13 residues. Per the germline V gene, CDR1 is SEHNR and CDR2 is FQNEAQ (reference sequence). In DNA, the CDR3 is TGTGCCAGCAGCTTAGACCGAGCCTACGAGCAGTACTTC. It translates to CASSLDRAYEQYF.

The V gene is TRBV6-5, the J gene TRBJ1-5, with a tentative D call TRBD1 (6 bases). Germline CDR1 MNHEY, CDR2 SVGAGI. The CDR3 contains 15 residues. Trimming shortened V by 2 bases and J by 5 bases, and 13 bases separated the two germline ends. This CDR3 is CASSYEGGADQPQHF. The CDR3 DNA follows: TGTGCCAGCAGTTACGAGGGGGGGGCTGATCAGCCCCAGCATTTT.

V gene TRBV18 combines with J gene TRBJ2-7; D is undetermined. This CDR3 spans 12 amino acids. V lost 6 bases and J 4 bases, leaving 10 bases between the germline ends. CDR1 is KGHSH, CDR2 LQKENI, per germline. Here the CDR3 reads CASSLTEYEQYF. The CDR3 DNA is TGTGCCAGCTCGCTTACAGAGTACGAGCAGTACTTC.

J is TRBJ1-6 and V is TRBV19; the D gene is possibly TRBD1 (6 bases). The V end was cut by 3 bases, the J end by 4 bases, with 13 bases between. Germline V lookup: CDR1 LNHDA, CDR2 SQIVND (reference sequence). The CDR3 is made up of 16 amino acids. CDR3 coding DNA: TGTGCCAGTAGTATCCGGGACAATGAGTATAATTCACCCCTCCACTTT. It translates to CASSIRDNEYNSPLHF.

V gene TRBV4-2 combines with J gene TRBJ2-3; 9 bases fit TRBD2. V trimming: 0 bases; J trimming: 5 bases; junction bases outside the gene matches: 12. The V gene's germline CDR1 is LGHNA and CDR2 YNFKEQ. This CDR3 comprises 18 residues. The DNA of the CDR3 is TGTGCCAGCAGCCAAGATCAAGCGGGAGGCTTCGACGGAGATACGCAGTATTTT. Protein: CASSQDQAGGFDGDTQYF.

This rearrangement joins TRBV28 to TRBJ1-6; no definite D call. This CDR3 is 14 amino acids long. V was shortened by 2 bases and J by 7 bases, with 9 bases between the two germline ends. Germline loops: CDR1 MDHEN, CDR2 SYDVKM. The CDR3 is CASSLPTGNSPLHF. The DNA for the CDR3 is TGTGCCAGCAGTTTACCAACGGGAAATTCACCCCTCCACTTT.

This clone occurred once. The chain carries TRBV29-1 and TRBJ2-5; tentatively, D is TRBD2 (6 bases). The CDR3 is 14 residues long. Germline CDR1 and CDR2: SQVTM and ANQGSEA. V was trimmed by 6 bases and J by 5 bases, leaving 19 bases between them. The CDR3 DNA is TGCAGCGTACGATGGACGGGGGATCAGGAGACCCAGTACTTC. This gives the protein CSVRWTGDQETQYF.

The chain is built from TRBV30 and TRBJ2-5, with D hard to call. Trimming left V 2 bases short and J 5 bases short, with 18 bases between. The CDR3 spans 15 residues. CDR1 is GTSNPN, CDR2 SVGIG, per germline (reference sequence). CDR3 nucleotide sequence: TGTGCCTGGAGTATCACATCGGGTCCGCAGGAGACCCAGTACTTC. It yields the protein CAWSITSGPQETQYF.

The CDR3, as DNA: TGTGCCAGCAGCTCTCAGACAAATTCACCCCTCCACTTT. Protein: CASSSQTNSPLHF. The rearrangement joins TRBV9 to TRBJ1-6; the D is unclear. V shed 4 bases and J shed 7 bases, with 9 bases lying between them. This CDR3 region has 13 residues. In germline, CDR1 is SGDLS, CDR2 YYNGEE.

J is TRBJ2-1 and V is TRBV5-5; D perhaps matches TRBD2 (6 bases). This CDR3 is 16 amino acids long. Germline lookup yields CDR1 SGHKS and CDR2 YYEKEE (reference sequence). The germline V and J ends were trimmed by 6 bases and 7 bases, with 23 bases remaining between them. The CDR3: CASTRPSGESANEQFF. In DNA form, the CDR3 reads TGTGCCAGCACCCGGCCTTCGGGAGAATCGGCAAATGAGCAGTTCTTC. Using reference TRBV5-5 and TRBJ2-1 for the parts outside the CDR3, the full variable domain is DAGVTQSPTHLIKTRGQQVTLRCSPISGHKSVSWYQQVLGQGPQFIFQYYEKEERGRGNFPDRFSARQFPNYSSELNVNALLLGDSALYLCASTRPSGESANEQFFGPGTRLTVL.

The CDR3 loop reads CASSLGIAGEGEQFF. CDR3 bases: TGCGCCAGCAGCTTGGGTATAGCGGGAGAGGGTGAGCAGTTCTTC. The chain combines TRBV5-1 with TRBJ2-1, with 9 positions matching TRBD2. The V gene's germline CDR1 is SGHRS and CDR2 YFSETQ. Trimming took 0 bases from V and 9 from J; bases not matched to a gene: 7. The CDR3 has 15 amino acids.

The chain employs TRBV30 and TRBJ1-5, with D possibly being TRBD1 (6 bases). CDR3 length: 14 residues. Germline CDR1 reads GTSNPN; CDR2 reads SVGIG (reference sequence). The V and J ends lost 5 bases and 9 bases respectively, with 20 bases between them. The CDR3 region is CAWSEGQLVRPQHF. DNA for the CDR3: TGTGCCTGGTCCGAAGGACAGTTGGTAAGGCCCCAGCATTTT.

The V call is TRBV30, the J call TRBJ1-4; a possible D gene is TRBD1 (5 bases). This CDR3 has 14 amino acids. Trimming left V 1 base short and J 7 bases short, with 13 bases between. Germline lookup yields CDR1 GTSNPN and CDR2 SVGIG (reference sequence). DNA for the CDR3: TGTGCCTGGAGTGAGGTGGCAGGGCCTGAAAAACTGTTTTTT. This translates into CAWSEVAGPEKLFF.

This chain links TRBV28 with TRBJ2-2, with TRBD2 matching over 7 bases. There are 16 residues in the CDR3. Germline values: CDR1 MDHEN, CDR2 SYDVKM. The junction had 11 bases not matched to a gene; V was cut back by 5 bases and J by 5 bases. This chain's CDR3 is CASSPRSGRVTGELFF. As DNA, the CDR3 is TGTGCCAGCAGTCCCCGGTCAGGGAGGGTAACCGGGGAGCTGTTTTTT.

The chain combines TRBV7-3 with TRBJ2-1, with 9 nucleotides matching TRBD2. The germline V gene has CDR1 SGHTA and CDR2 FQGTGA. The V and J ends lost 3 bases and 0 bases, in that order; junction bases with no gene match: 0. CDR3 length equals 15 residues. CDR3 protein: CASSFSGSSYNEQFF. Written as DNA, the CDR3 is TGTGCCAGCAGCTTTAGCGGGAGCTCCTACAATGAGCAGTTCTTC.

This chain connects TRBV7-3 to TRBJ2-2; D not resolved. The CDR3 is 13 amino acids. Germline lookup yields CDR1 SGHTA and CDR2 FQGTGA. V shed 1 base and J shed 6 bases, with 6 bases lying between them. Here the CDR3 reads CASSLRGPGELFF. The DNA of the CDR3 is TGTGCCAGCAGCTTAAGAGGCCCCGGGGAGCTGTTTTTT.

J is TRBJ2-7 and V is TRBV5-1; D not certain. The CDR3 runs to 14 residues. V lost 4 bases and J 0 bases, leaving 11 bases between the germline ends. Germline V gene data show CDR1 as SGHRS and CDR2 as YFSETQ. The CDR3 reads CASSARESSYEQYF. CDR3 nucleotides: TGCGCCAGCAGCGCGAGAGAGAGCTCCTACGAGCAGTACTTC.

This sequence joins TRBV7-8 and TRBJ2-1; 9 bases are shared with TRBD2. This CDR3 has 15 amino acids. After removal of 5 bases from V and 4 bases from J, the junction contained 6 bases not matched to a gene. Germline CDR1 is SGHVS and CDR2 is FQNEAQ. CDR3 bases: TGTGCCAGCAGCCAACCTAGCGGGGCGTACAATGAGCAGTTCTTC. It translates to CASSQPSGAYNEQFF. The whole variable domain, filled in from reference TRBV7-8 and TRBJ2-1, reads GAGVSQSPRYKVAKRGQDVALRCDPISGHVSLFWYQQALGQGPEFLTYFQNEAQLDKSGLPSDRFFAERPEGSVSTLKIQRTQQEDSAVYLCASSQPSGAYNEQFFGPGTRLTVL.

The J gene is TRBJ1-3, the V gene TRBV3-1 (or the pseudogene TRBV3-2); perhaps TRBD1 as D (6 bases). Trimming removed 2 bases from V and 0 bases from J, with 8 bases in between. This CDR3 has 15 amino acids. The germline CDR1 and CDR2 sequences are LGHDT and YNNKEL (reference sequence). The CDR3 DNA sequence: TGTGCCAGCAGCCAATTGACAGGCTCTGGAAACACCATATATTTT. This encodes CASSQLTGSGNTIYF.

This chain joins TRBV5-1 and TRBJ1-4; no firm D call. V was cut by 5 bases and J by 0 bases, with 5 bases left in between. Per germline, CDR1 SGHRS and CDR2 YFSETQ. The CDR3 has 13 residues. The CDR3 loop reads CASRSSTNEKLFF. CDR3 DNA sequence: TGCGCCAGCAGAAGCTCAACTAATGAAAAACTGTTTTTT.

The V and J genes are TRBV6-5 and TRBJ2-2; the match to TRBD1 covers 7 bases. The CDR3 loop spans 15 amino acids. The germline CDR1 and CDR2 sequences are MNHEY and SVGAGI. J was trimmed by 4 bases and V by 2 bases; bases with no gene match: 4. The CDR3 loop is CASSYDRVPTGELFF. The DNA of the CDR3 is TGTGCCAGCAGTTACGACAGGGTCCCCACCGGGGAGCTGTTTTTT.

This clone was recorded only once. The chain carries TRBV30 and TRBJ1-1, with D possibly matching TRBD1 (5 bases). CDR1 is GTSNPN, CDR2 SVGIG, per germline (reference sequence). The CDR3 is made up of 16 amino acids. V was clipped by 0 bases and J by 4 bases, with 18 bases between them. In DNA, the CDR3 is TGTGCCTGGAGTGTATGGCCAGGGTGGGGTTTCACTGAAGCTTTCTTT. It translates to CAWSVWPGWGFTEAFF.

The chain couples TRBV4-2 to TRBJ1-2, with unresolved D. V was shortened by 1 base and J by 7 bases, with 19 bases between the two germline ends. This CDR3 spans 16 amino acids. Per the germline V gene, CDR1 is LGHNA and CDR2 is YNFKEQ. The CDR3 bases are TGTGCCAGCAGCCAAGTTCGGGCCAGGAGGGTTAGTGGCTACACCTTC. Translation: CASSQVRARRVSGYTF.

This clone was counted between two and nine times. The V and J genes are TRBV29-1 and TRBJ1-1; D is ambiguous. Trimming shortened V by 5 bases and J by 3 bases, and 7 bases separated the two germline ends. Germline V gene sequence: CDR1 SQVTM, CDR2 ANQGSEA. The CDR3 extends over 11 amino acids. In DNA form, the CDR3 reads TGCAGCGTTCTACTAGACACTGAAGCTTTCTTT. Translation: CSVLLDTEAFF.

The chain uses TRBV5-1 and TRBJ2-1; TRBD2 agrees at 9 bases. The junction had 5 bases not matched to a gene; V was cut back by 4 bases and J by 0 bases. This CDR3 spans 16 amino acids. Germline CDR1 reads SGHRS; CDR2 reads YFSETQ. The CDR3 protein is CASSIQTSGSYNEQFF. Written as DNA, the CDR3 is TGCGCCAGCAGCATACAGACTAGCGGCTCCTACAATGAGCAGTTCTTC.

This clone appeared a few times. The chain has TRBV30 and TRBJ1-6, with 7 nucleotides matching TRBD1. The trim removed 0 bases at V and 7 bases at J, leaving 6 bases unmatched. The germline V gene encodes CDR1 GTSNPN and CDR2 SVGIG (reference sequence). The CDR3 length is 15 residues. The CDR3 reads CAWSVRLDRNSPLHF. In DNA, the CDR3 is TGTGCCTGGAGTGTACGTCTGGACAGGAATTCACCCCTCCACTTT.

This clone showed up just once. The rearrangement joins TRBV5-1 to TRBJ2-3; the match to TRBD2 covers 12 bases. Trimming at V came to 4 bases and at J to 0 bases, leaving 6 bases not matched to a gene. CDR1 is SGHRS and CDR2 is YFSETQ in the germline V gene. CDR3 length equals 17 residues. CDR3 nucleotide sequence: TGCGCCAGCAGCCATACTAGCGGGAGGTCTAGCACAGATACGCAGTATTTT. Protein: CASSHTSGRSSTDTQYF.

This clone appeared a single time. This chain connects TRBV7-3 to TRBJ1-1; possible D gene TRBD1, 5 bases. Trimming shortened V by 5 bases and J by 4 bases, and 14 bases separated the two germline ends. CDR1 and CDR2 (germline): SGHTA, FQGTGA. The CDR3 has 14 amino acids. DNA for the CDR3: TGTGCCAGCAGCATTGACAGAATCAGCACTGAAGCTTTCTTT. It encodes CASSIDRISTEAFF.

This clone was counted a few times. The CDR3 loop is CAISGWGQGSSYEQYF. The CDR3 DNA reads TGTGCCATCAGTGGATGGGGCCAGGGAAGTTCCTACGAGCAGTACTTC. J is TRBJ2-7 and V is TRBV10-3, with D perhaps TRBD1 (5 bases). Trimming removed 4 bases from V and 1 base from J, with 17 bases in between. The CDR3 has 16 residues. CDR1 and CDR2 from the germline V gene are ENHRY and SYGVKD.

This rearrangement joins TRBV19 to TRBJ1-1; 9 bases are shared with TRBD1. The J segment lost 3 bases and the V segment lost 5 bases, leaving 4 bases of the junction unmatched. Germline assignment: CDR1 LNHDA and CDR2 SQIVND (reference sequence). The CDR3 has 14 residues. CDR3 protein: CASSGYRGHTEAFF. CDR3 nucleotide sequence: TGTGCCAGTAGTGGCTACAGGGGGCACACTGAAGCTTTCTTT.